Below, 3 T cell receptor beta chains from the same sample are listed, as sequenced in a study of cytomegalovirus exposure and HLA in healthy donors. With 60 Vbeta and 13 Jbeta primers, the PCR was carried out. The data were produced by immunoSEQ multiplex PCR, yet TCRdb's version contains in-frame clones alone and is incomplete. There are about 170,000 clones in the sample; approximately 80% occur only once, and about 0.82% lies in the top ten. Material for sequencing was PBMCs. The receptors stem from a young woman in good health and CMV-seronegative.

A few counts support this clone. The V and J genes are TRBV28 and TRBJ2-2; 7 bases are a match to TRBD1. This CDR3 has 17 residues. CDR1 is MDHEN and CDR2 is SYDVKM in the germline V gene. Trimming took 5 bases from V and 5 from J; bases not matched to a gene: 14. DNA of the CDR3: TGTGCCAGCAGTCCGGCCCTCGGACAGGATTGGACCGGGGAGCTGTTTTTT. The encoded protein is CASSPALGQDWTGELFF.

The chain has TRBV28 and TRBJ2-5; 11 bases are shared with TRBD2. The trim removed 3 bases at V and 2 bases at J, leaving 8 bases unmatched. The germline CDR1 and CDR2 sequences are MDHEN and SYDVKM. The CDR3 runs to 17 residues. CDR3 nucleotide sequence: TGTGCCAGCAGTTTTAGGGGACTAGCGGTATCACAAGAGACCCAGTACTTC. Residues: CASSFRGLAVSQETQYF. The full variable domain, completed using reference TRBV28 and TRBJ2-5, is DVKVTQSSRYLVKRTGEKVFLECVQDMDHENMFWYRQDPGLGLRLIYFSYDVKMKEKGDIPEGYSVSREKKERFSLILESASTNQTSMYLCASSFRGLAVSQETQYFGPGTRLLVL.

This clone appeared a single time. The chain links TRBV7-2 to TRBJ2-2, with 14 bases aligning to TRBD2. V was pared by 4 bases and J by 7 bases, with 11 bases of the junction left unmatched. The CDR3 runs 18 residues. Germline-derived CDR1 and CDR2 are SGHTA and FQGNSA. The CDR3 region is CASSSPGLAGVENGELFF. The CDR3 DNA follows: TGTGCCAGCAGCTCTCCGGGACTAGCGGGAGTGGAGAACGGGGAGCTGTTTTTT.